This T cell receptor (beta chain) was recovered during a study of PD-L1 blockade in urothelial cancer. Study overall: Atezolizumab, begun by patients in about 2014, was given at 1,200 mg intravenously every 3 weeks.

TCRdb's copy holds only in-frame clones and misses some; the assay was immunoSEQ multiplex PCR. The top ten hold around 9.3% of the sample, which has tens of thousands of clones, about a third seen once. The CDR3 consists of 15 residues. Trimming took 0 bases from V and 4 from J, leaving 14 bases between them. Germline V gives CDR1 SGDLS, CDR2 YYNGEE. This specimen consisted of tumor tissue, obtained before atezolizumab (anti-PD-L1) treatment. The chain combines TRBV9 with TRBJ2-7; D possibly uses TRBD1 or TRBD2 (5 bases each). This sequence originates from a man between 60 and 70 years old with urothelial cancer. The CDR3 DNA is TGTGCCAGCAGCGTAGCCCCCGGGGCCCAATACGAGCAGTACTTC. Protein product: CASSVAPGAQYEQYF.